A single sample gave rise to the 19 T cell receptor beta chains below, sequenced in a study of T cells in Graves' hyperthyroidism and ophthalmopathy. There were TCR beta CDR3 regions amplified from RNA transcripts. HTBI primers drove first-round RT-PCR of the TCR CDR3. TCRdb processed the multiplex PCR reads anew with MiXCR; each CDR3 protein has one entry. The profile covers 700,000 or so distinct CDR3 sequences, with approximately 16% appearing a single time and around 7.7% taken by the ten largest. What was sequenced was blood. These receptors were obtained from a man between 18 and 35 years old with Graves' hyperthyroidism.

This clonotype was found a few times. The chain has TRBV10-3 and TRBJ2-2; D possibly corresponds to TRBD1 (6 bases). V was shortened by 9 bases and J by 3 bases, with 14 bases between the two germline ends. Germline values: CDR1 ENHRY, CDR2 SYGVKD. The CDR3 length is 14 residues. The CDR3 DNA reads as TGTGCCATGCAACAGGGATTGGACACCGGGGAGCTGTTTTTT. As protein: CAMQQGLDTGELFF.

This clonotype has a handful of counts. The rearrangement joins TRBV6-1 to TRBJ2-2; D might be TRBD1 or TRBD2, each matching 5 bases. The CDR3 is 18 amino acids. Trimming removed 7 bases at V and 2 bases at J, with 23 bases between. Germline assignment: CDR1 MNHNS and CDR2 SASEGT. CDR3 bases: TGTGCCAGCACGTTCGGACCAGGGAGCTCTAGCAACACCGGGGAGCTGTTTTTT. Residues: CASTFGPGSSSNTGELFF.

About this clonotype itself: A much bigger clone sits one base away, suggesting this may be a read error. V usage is TRBV30 and J usage is TRBJ1-1, with no clear D. This CDR3 region has 11 residues. Per the germline V gene, CDR1 is GTSNPN and CDR2 is SVGIG (reference sequence). V was clipped by 4 bases and J by 4 bases, with 7 bases between them. The CDR3 reads CAWKKSTEAFF. The CDR3 nucleotides read TGTGCCTGGAAAAAGAGCACTGAAGCTTTCTTT.

The V call is TRBV29-1, the J call TRBJ2-5; 9 bases fit TRBD1. The CDR3 has 13 amino acids. J lost 5 bases, V lost 7 bases, and 8 bases had no gene match. Germline CDR1 reads SQVTM; CDR2 reads ANQGSEA. The CDR3 region has the DNA TGCAGCGCGCGGGACAGGGAAAGGGAGACCCAGTACTTC. Residues: CSARDRERETQYF.

This clonotype was counted many times. The chain has TRBV20-1 and TRBJ2-7, with 14 bases matching TRBD2. V lost 0 bases, J lost 7 bases, and 5 bases stayed unmatched. From germline, CDR1 is DFQATT and CDR2 SNEGSKA (reference sequence). The CDR3 has 15 residues. The CDR3 loop is CSARDPGLAGVEQYF. CDR3 nucleotides: TGCAGTGCTAGAGATCCGGGACTAGCGGGAGTTGAGCAGTACTTC.

This clonotype was seen more than once but under ten times. The chain joins TRBV6-2 or TRBV6-3 to TRBJ1-5; D unresolved. CDR1 is MNHEY, CDR2 SVGEGT, per germline. V was trimmed by 7 bases and J by 5 bases, leaving 15 bases between them. This CDR3 is 14 amino acids long. DNA for the CDR3: TGTGCCAGCACCTCGACCCTAGTAGATCAGCCCCAGCATTTT. It specifies CASTSTLVDQPQHF.

This clonotype came up a few times. The V gene is TRBV4-1, the J gene TRBJ2-1, with TRBD2 matching over 16 bases. Germline values: CDR1 MGHRA, CDR2 YSYEKL. J gave up 3 bases and V 4 bases, and 12 bases lay outside the gene matches. The CDR3 is made up of 20 amino acids. The CDR3 sequence is CASSLGTGTSGREVYNEQFF. The CDR3 DNA follows: TGCGCCAGCAGCCTTGGAACCGGGACTAGCGGGAGGGAAGTCTACAATGAGCAGTTCTTC.

This clonotype has a handful of counts. V gene TRBV29-1 combines with J gene TRBJ2-1; D unclear. V lost 0 bases, J lost 5 bases, and 17 bases lay in between. This CDR3 region has 16 residues. Germline-derived CDR1 and CDR2 are SQVTM and ANQGSEA. The CDR3 region has the DNA TGCAGCGTTGAAGATCTTCGTCGTAGCCTCCACAATGAGCAGTTCTTC. Translating gives CSVEDLRRSLHNEQFF.

The sample holds a few counts of this clonotype. The chain carries TRBV7-9 and TRBJ2-5; no firm D call. The germline V gene has CDR1 SEHNR and CDR2 FQNEAQ (reference sequence). The germline V and J ends were trimmed by 1 base and 2 bases, with 11 bases remaining between them. The CDR3 spans 15 residues. CDR3 sequence: CASSLDSGRQETQYF. For the CDR3, the DNA is TGTGCCAGCAGCTTAGACTCTGGGCGACAAGAGACCCAGTACTTC.

This clonotype was recorded many times. The V call is TRBV29-1, the J call TRBJ2-1, with 7 bases identical to TRBD1. Germline values: CDR1 SQVTM, CDR2 ANQGSEA. The CDR3 has 13 residues. Trimming at V came to 6 bases and at J to 6 bases, leaving 8 bases not matched to a gene. The DNA of the CDR3 is TGCAGCGTCCCACAGGGGATGGGCAATGAGCAGTTCTTC. Protein product: CSVPQGMGNEQFF.

This clonotype was observed at least ten times. The chain links TRBV6-2 or TRBV6-3 to TRBJ2-7, with D tentatively TRBD1 or TRBD2 (5 bases each). Germline CDR1 is MNHEY and CDR2 is SVGEGT. Trimming pared 7 bases from V and 6 bases from J, leaving 25 bases between. The CDR3 spans 16 residues. The CDR3 DNA reads TGTGCCAGCACCCTTTTCCCGGGACCAACTAAAGGCGAGCAGTACTTC. Protein: CASTLFPGPTKGEQYF.

This clonotype was detected ten times or more. The gene calls are TRBV7-9 and TRBJ2-7; TRBD2 might be the D (6 bases). The CDR3 runs 15 residues. Germline CDR1 SEHNR, CDR2 FQNEAQ (reference sequence). V lost 5 bases and J lost 2, with 16 bases in between. This CDR3 is CASSPSGTETYEQYF. For the CDR3, the DNA is TGTGCCAGCAGCCCTTCCGGGACTGAAACCTACGAGCAGTACTTC.

The chain recombines TRBV20-1 with TRBJ2-2; D is unclear. The CDR3 spans 14 residues. Trimming cost V 1 base and J 4 bases, with 10 bases left between them. The V gene's germline CDR1 is DFQATT and CDR2 SNEGSKA (reference sequence). The CDR3 loop is CSARVPDLTGELFF. CDR3 coding DNA: TGCAGTGCTAGAGTTCCGGACCTCACCGGGGAGCTGTTTTTT.

In its sample, this clonotype was seen many times. The rearrangement links TRBV5-1 to TRBJ2-7; 8 bases map to TRBD2. The CDR3 runs to 15 residues. In germline, CDR1 is SGHRS, CDR2 YFSETQ. V shed 4 bases, J shed 3 bases, and the junction held 9 bases outside the gene matches. The CDR3: CASSAAGTRIYEQYF. CDR3 coding DNA: TGCGCCAGCAGCGCCGCCGGGACTAGAATCTACGAGCAGTACTTC.

Only a few counts were recorded for this clonotype. The chain has TRBV7-9 and TRBJ2-1, with D possibly being TRBD2 (7 bases). V lost 3 bases and J 10 bases, leaving 19 bases between the germline ends. Germline V gene data show CDR1 as SEHNR and CDR2 as FQNEAQ (reference sequence). This CDR3 is 15 amino acids long. CDR3 residues: CASSLEGGRLEEQFF. In DNA form, the CDR3 reads TGTGCCAGCAGCTTGGAGGGGGGGCGACTAGAGGAGCAGTTCTTC.

The rearrangement links TRBV30 to TRBJ2-1; the match to TRBD2 covers 14 bases. The J segment lost 9 bases and the V segment lost 3 bases, leaving 4 bases of the junction unmatched. Per germline, CDR1 GTSNPN and CDR2 SVGIG (reference sequence). The CDR3 is 14 residues long. CDR3 loop: CAWRWTSGRLEQFF. In DNA form, the CDR3 reads TGTGCCTGGAGATGGACTAGCGGGAGGCTTGAGCAGTTCTTC.

This clonotype has only one observation. The chain is built from TRBV6-1 and TRBJ1-6; D remains unclear. Looked up from germline, CDR1 is MNHNS and CDR2 is SASEGT. Deletions cut 2 bases from V and 7 bases from J, with 18 bases between. The CDR3 is 17 residues long. DNA for the CDR3: TGTGCCAGCAGTGAACTCTGGCAGTCAGAACGGAATTCACCCCTCCACTTT. Translating gives CASSELWQSERNSPLHF.

Comment on this clonotype: Being one base from a much bigger clone, this may be a read error. This chain connects TRBV7-8 to TRBJ2-7; 10 nucleotides align to TRBD2. The length of the CDR3 is 15 residues. In germline, CDR1 is SGHVS, CDR2 FQNEAQ. The CDR3 region has the DNA TGTGCCAGCAGCTTACAGGTGACTAGCGGGTACGATCAGTACTTC. Protein: CASSLQVTSGYDQYF.

With regard to this clonotype: A much larger clone differs by one base, so this may be a read error. The chain carries TRBV11-2 and TRBJ2-7; D tentatively reads TRBD1 or TRBD2 (5 bases each). Germline CDR1 SGHAT, CDR2 FQNNGV. Deletions cut 5 bases from V and 7 bases from J, with 24 bases between. This CDR3 is built from 16 residues. The CDR3 region has the DNA TGTGCCAGCAGCATAAAACGGGGCCGTCTTTATGTAGAGCAGTACTTC. Translating it yields CASSIKRGRLYVEQYF. The full variable domain, completed using reference TRBV11-2 and TRBJ2-7, is EAGVAQSPRYKIIEKRQSVAFWCNPISGHATLYWYQQILGQGPKLLIQFQNNGVVDDSQLPKDRFSAERLKGVDSTLKIQPAKLEDSAVYLCASSIKRGRLYVEQYFGPGTRLTVT.